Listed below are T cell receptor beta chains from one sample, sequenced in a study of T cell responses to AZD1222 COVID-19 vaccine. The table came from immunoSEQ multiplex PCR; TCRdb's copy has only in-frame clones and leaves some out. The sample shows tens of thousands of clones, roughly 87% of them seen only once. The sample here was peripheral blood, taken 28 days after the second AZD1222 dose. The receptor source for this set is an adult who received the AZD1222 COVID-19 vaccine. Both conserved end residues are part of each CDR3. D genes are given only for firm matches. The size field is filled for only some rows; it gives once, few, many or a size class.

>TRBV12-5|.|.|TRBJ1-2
TGTGCTAGTGCCCAGGACGGGAACTATGGCTACACCTTC
CASAQDGNYGYTF
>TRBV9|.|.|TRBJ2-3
TGTGCCAGCAGCGTAGGGACCACTCCTTATGCTATAGCAGATACGCAGTATTTT
CASSVGTTPYAIADTQYF
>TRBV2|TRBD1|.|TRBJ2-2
TGTGCCAGCAGTAGAAGACAGGGGGGTACCGGGGAGCTGTTTTTT
CASSRRQGGTGELFF
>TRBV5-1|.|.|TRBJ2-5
TGCGCCAGCAGCATCCCCGGGACGCCGCAAGAGACCCAGTACTTC
CASSIPGTPQETQYF
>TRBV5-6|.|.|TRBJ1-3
TGTGCCAGCAGCTTGGAAGGGTCAGGAAACACCATATATTTT
CASSLEGSGNTIYF
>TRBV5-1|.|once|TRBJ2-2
TGCGCCAGCAGCTTGGAAACCGGGGAGCTGTTTTTT
CASSLETGELFF
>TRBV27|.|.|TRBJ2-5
TGTGCCAGCAGCCGCCTCGGGGGCGCGAACCAAGAGACCCAGTACTTC
CASSRLGGANQETQYF
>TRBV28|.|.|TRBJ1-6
TGTGCCAGCAGCCGGGGACGGTTTAATTCACCCCTCCACTTT
CASSRGRFNSPLHF
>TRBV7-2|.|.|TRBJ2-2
TGTGCCAGCAGCTCCCCGCCCGGGGGGCTTAACACCGGGGAGCTGTTTTTT
CASSSPPGGLNTGELFF
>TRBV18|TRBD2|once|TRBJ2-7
TGTGCCAGCTCACGTGGGACTAGCGGGGGCTCGGCCGGCTCCTACGAGCAGTACTTC
CASSRGTSGGSAGSYEQYF
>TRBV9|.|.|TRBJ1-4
TGTGCCAGCAGCGTAGGTGGGGGGACAAGTAATGAAAAACTGTTTTTT
CASSVGGGTSNEKLFF
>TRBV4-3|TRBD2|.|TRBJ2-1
TGCGCCAGCAGTCCGCGTCCGAGCGGGGAGAGCTCCTACAATGAGCAGTTCTTC
CASSPRPSGESSYNEQFF
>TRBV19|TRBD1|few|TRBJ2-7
TGTGCCAGTAGTATAGCGGGACAGGGTTTCTACGAGCAGTACTTC
CASSIAGQGFYEQYF
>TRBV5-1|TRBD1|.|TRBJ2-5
TGCGCCAGCAGCTACCCGGGACAGGGGTTGGAGACCCAGTACTTC
CASSYPGQGLETQYF
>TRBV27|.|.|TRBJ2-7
TGTGCCAGCAGCAGAGGACGGGGTGGGGGCTACGAGCAGTACTTC
CASSRGRGGGYEQYF
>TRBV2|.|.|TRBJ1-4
TGTGCCAGCAGTGAAGTGACAAAACTGTTTTTT
CASSEVTKLFF
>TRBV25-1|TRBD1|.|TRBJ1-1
TGTGCCAGCAGTGCTGGGACAGGGGTTTGGGCTTTCTTT
CASSAGTGVWAFF
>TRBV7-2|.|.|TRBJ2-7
TGTGCCAGCAGCCTCAAGCCGGGACCCTACGAGCAGTACTTC
CASSLKPGPYEQYF
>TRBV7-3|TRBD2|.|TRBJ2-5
TGTGCCAGCAGCCCTAGCGGGGGCCGGGAGACCCAGTACTTC
CASSPSGGRETQYF
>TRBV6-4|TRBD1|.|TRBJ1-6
TGTGCCAGCAGCCGGACAGGGGGCGGGTATTCACCCCTCCACTTT
CASSRTGGGYSPLHF
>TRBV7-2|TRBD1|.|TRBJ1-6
TGTGCCAGCAGCCGTCCGGGACAGACAAATTATAATTCACCCCTCCACTTT
CASSRPGQTNYNSPLHF
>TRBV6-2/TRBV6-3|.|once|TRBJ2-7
TGTGCCAGCAGTTACGAAAGTTGGGCCCGCGAGCAGTACTTC
CASSYESWAREQYF
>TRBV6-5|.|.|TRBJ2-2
TGTGCCAGCAGTACTGGACGGGACACCGGGGAGCTGTTTTTT
CASSTGRDTGELFF
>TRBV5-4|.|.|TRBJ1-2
TGTGCCAGCAGAGCTTTTGGGGAGGCGGCCTATGGCTACACCTTC
CASRAFGEAAYGYTF
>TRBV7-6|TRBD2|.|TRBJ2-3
TGTGCCAGCAGCTTAGGCCCCGGGGGGGCCAGCACAGATACGCAGTATTTT
CASSLGPGGASTDTQYF
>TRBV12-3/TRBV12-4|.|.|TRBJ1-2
TGTGCCAGCAGCCCCGAGGGTCGAGGCTACACCTTC
CASSPEGRGYTF
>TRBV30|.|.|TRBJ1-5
TGTGCCTGGACCGGGACACGCACCGGGGAATTGGGTCCCCAGCATTTT
CAWTGTRTGELGPQHF
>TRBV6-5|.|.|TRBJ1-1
TGTGCCAGCAGACCTCAAGGGGGAACTGAAGCTTTCTTT
CASRPQGGTEAFF